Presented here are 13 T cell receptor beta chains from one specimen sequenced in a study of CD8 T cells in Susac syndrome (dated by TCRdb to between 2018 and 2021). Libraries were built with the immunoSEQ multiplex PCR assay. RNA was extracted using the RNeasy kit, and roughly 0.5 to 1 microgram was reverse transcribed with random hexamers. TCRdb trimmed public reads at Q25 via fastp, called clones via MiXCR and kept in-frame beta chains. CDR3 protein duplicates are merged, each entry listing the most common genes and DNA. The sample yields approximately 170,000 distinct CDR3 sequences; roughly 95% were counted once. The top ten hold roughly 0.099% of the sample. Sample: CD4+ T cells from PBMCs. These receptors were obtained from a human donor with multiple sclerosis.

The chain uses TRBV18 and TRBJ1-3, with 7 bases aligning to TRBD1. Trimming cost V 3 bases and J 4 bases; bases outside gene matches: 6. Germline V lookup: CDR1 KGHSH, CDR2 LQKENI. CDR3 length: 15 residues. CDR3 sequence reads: CASSPGQRSGNTIYF. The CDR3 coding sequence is TGTGCCAGCTCACCGGGACAGAGGTCCGGAAACACCATATATTTT.

CDR3 protein: CSASSGGIETQYF. The CDR3 nucleotides are TGCAGTGCTAGTAGTGGGGGGATAGAGACCCAGTACTTC. This chain connects TRBV20-1 to TRBJ2-5; a possible D gene is TRBD2 (6 bases). Looked up from germline, CDR1 is DFQATT and CDR2 is SNEGSKA (reference sequence). The V gene lost 3 bases and the J gene lost 4 bases, with 12 bases spanning the gap. The CDR3 length is 13 residues.

CDR3 amino acids: CASSSVSPINTGELFF. CDR3 nucleotides: TGTGCCAGCAGCTCAGTTAGTCCCATCAACACCGGGGAGCTGTTTTTT. The chain combines TRBV6-1 with TRBJ2-2; the D is unclear. V lost 6 bases to trimming and J lost 2 bases, with 16 bases between them. The germline V gene has CDR1 MNHNS and CDR2 SASEGT. This CDR3 is 16 amino acids long.

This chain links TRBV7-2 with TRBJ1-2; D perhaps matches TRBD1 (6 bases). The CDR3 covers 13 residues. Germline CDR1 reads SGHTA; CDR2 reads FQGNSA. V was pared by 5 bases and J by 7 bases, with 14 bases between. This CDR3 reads CASSPRGQSGYTF. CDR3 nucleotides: TGTGCCAGCAGCCCGCGGGGGCAAAGTGGCTACACCTTC. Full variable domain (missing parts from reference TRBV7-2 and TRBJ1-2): GAGVSQSPSNKVTEKGKDVELRCDPISGHTALYWYRQSLGQGLEFLIYFQGNSAPDKSGLPSDRFSAERTGGSVSTLTIQRTQQEDSAVYLCASSPRGQSGYTFGSGTRLTVV.

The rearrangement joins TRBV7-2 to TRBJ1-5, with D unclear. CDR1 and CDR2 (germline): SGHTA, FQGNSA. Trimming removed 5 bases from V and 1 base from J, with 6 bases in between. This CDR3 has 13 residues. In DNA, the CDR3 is TGTGCCAGCAGCCAACAAAGCAATCAGCCCCAGCATTTT. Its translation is CASSQQSNQPQHF. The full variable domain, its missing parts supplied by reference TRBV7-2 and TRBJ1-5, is GAGVSQSPSNKVTEKGKDVELRCDPISGHTALYWYRQSLGQGLEFLIYFQGNSAPDKSGLPSDRFSAERTGGSVSTLTIQRTQQEDSAVYLCASSQQSNQPQHFGDGTRLSIL.

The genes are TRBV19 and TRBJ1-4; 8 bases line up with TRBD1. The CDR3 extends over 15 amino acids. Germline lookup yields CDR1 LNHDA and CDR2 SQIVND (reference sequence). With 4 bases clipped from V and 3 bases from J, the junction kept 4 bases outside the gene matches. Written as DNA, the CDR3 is TGTGCCAGTAGTACCGGACAGGGACCTAATGAAAAACTGTTTTTT. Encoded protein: CASSTGQGPNEKLFF.

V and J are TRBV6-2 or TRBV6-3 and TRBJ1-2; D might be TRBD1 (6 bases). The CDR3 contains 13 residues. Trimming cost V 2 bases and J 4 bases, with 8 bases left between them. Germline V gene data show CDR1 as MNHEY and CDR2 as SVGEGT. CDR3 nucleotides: TGTGCCAGCAGTTACGGGGGCCCCTATGGCTACACCTTC. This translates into CASSYGGPYGYTF.

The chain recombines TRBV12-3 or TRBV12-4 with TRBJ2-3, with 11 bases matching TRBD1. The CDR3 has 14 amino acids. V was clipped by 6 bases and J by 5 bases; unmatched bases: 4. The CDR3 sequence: CASSGQGAKDTQYF. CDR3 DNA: TGTGCCAGCAGCGGACAGGGGGCAAAAGATACGCAGTATTTT.

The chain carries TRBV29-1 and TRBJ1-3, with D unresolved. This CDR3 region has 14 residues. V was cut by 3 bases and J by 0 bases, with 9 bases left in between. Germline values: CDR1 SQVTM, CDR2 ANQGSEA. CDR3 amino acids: CSVETSSSGNTIYF. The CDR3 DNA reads TGCAGCGTTGAGACGTCGAGCTCTGGAAACACCATATATTTT.

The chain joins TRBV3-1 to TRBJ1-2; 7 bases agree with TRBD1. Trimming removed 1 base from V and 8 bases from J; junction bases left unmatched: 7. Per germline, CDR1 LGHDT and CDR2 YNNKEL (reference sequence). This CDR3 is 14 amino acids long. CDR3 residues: CASSQGRQGFGYTF. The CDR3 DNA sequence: TGTGCCAGCAGCCAAGGCCGACAGGGATTCGGCTACACCTTC. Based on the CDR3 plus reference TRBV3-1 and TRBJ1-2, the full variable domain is DTAVSQTPKYLVTQMGNDKSIKCEQNLGHDTMYWYKQDSKKFLKIMFSYNNKELIINETVPNRFSPKSPDKAHLNLHINSLELGDSAVYFCASSQGRQGFGYTFGSGTRLTVV.

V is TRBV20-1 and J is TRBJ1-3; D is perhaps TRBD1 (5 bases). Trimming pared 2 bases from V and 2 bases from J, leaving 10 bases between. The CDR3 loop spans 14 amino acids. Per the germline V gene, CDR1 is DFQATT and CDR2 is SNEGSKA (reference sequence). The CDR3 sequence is CSARQTVTGNTIYF. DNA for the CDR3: TGCAGTGCTAGACAGACAGTAACTGGAAACACCATATATTTT.

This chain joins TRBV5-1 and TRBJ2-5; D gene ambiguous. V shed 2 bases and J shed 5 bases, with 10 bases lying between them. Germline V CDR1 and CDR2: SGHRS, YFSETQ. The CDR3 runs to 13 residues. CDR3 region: CASSLDSRETQYF. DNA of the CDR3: TGCGCCAGCAGCTTAGACTCCCGGGAGACCCAGTACTTC. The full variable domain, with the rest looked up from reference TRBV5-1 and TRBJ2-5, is KAGVTQTPRYLIKTRGQQVTLSCSPISGHRSVSWYQQTPGQGLQFLFEYFSETQRNKGNFPGRFSGRQFSNSRSEMNVSTLELGDSALYLCASSLDSRETQYFGPGTRLLVL.

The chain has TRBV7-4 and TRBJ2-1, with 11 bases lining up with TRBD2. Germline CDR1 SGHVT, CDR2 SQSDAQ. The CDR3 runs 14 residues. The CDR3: CIWTRLAGLNEQFF. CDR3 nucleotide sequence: TGTATTTGGACCCGACTAGCGGGATTGAATGAGCAGTTCTTC.